These T cell receptor beta chains were read from a single sample in a study of OX40 agonist ivuxolimab in advanced cancers. Sequencing used immunoSEQ multiplex PCR; TCRdb keeps in-frame clones, though not all of them. The data hold some 45,000 clones, with more than 75% observed a single time. This material consisted of CD4+ or CD8+ T cells sorted from blood, taken in a trial of the OX40 agonist ivuxolimab. These receptors all come from an adult with an advanced solid tumor such as melanoma, head and neck, liver or kidney cancer. Each CDR3 is given with its conserved first and last residue. D genes are given only for firm matches. Clone size appears in some rows only: once, few, many, or a class for an expanded clone.

V: TRBV29-1
J: TRBJ2-7
D: TRBD2
size: NA
DNA: TGCAGCGTTGAAAAAGGGGGTCTGACTAGCGGGACCTACGAGCAGTACTTC
CDR3: CSVEKGGLTSGTYEQYF

V: TRBV27
J: TRBJ1-1
D: NA
size: NA
DNA: TGTGCCAGCAGTTTTATACTGAACACTGAAGCTTTCTTT
CDR3: CASSFILNTEAFF

V: TRBV6-1
J: TRBJ1-5
D: NA
size: NA
DNA: TGTGCCAGCAGCGGACAAAACAATCAGCCCCAGCATTTT
CDR3: CASSGQNNQPQHF

V: TRBV7-2
J: TRBJ2-3
D: NA
size: NA
DNA: TGTGCCAGCAGCTTAGCATTGGGGCCAGATACGCAGTATTTT
CDR3: CASSLALGPDTQYF

V: TRBV28
J: TRBJ2-3
D: NA
size: NA
DNA: TGTGCCAGCAGTTTCAGACCCACAGATACGCAGTATTTT
CDR3: CASSFRPTDTQYF

V: TRBV18
J: TRBJ1-2
D: NA
size: once
DNA: TGTGCCAGCTCGAACCCCCCTGATGGCTACACCTTC
CDR3: CASSNPPDGYTF

V: TRBV7-2
J: TRBJ2-1
D: NA
size: NA
DNA: TGTGCCAGCAGCGGGCTTAGCTCCTACAATGAGCAGTTCTTC
CDR3: CASSGLSSYNEQFF

V: TRBV7-9
J: TRBJ1-2
D: NA
size: NA
DNA: TGTGCCCTCCTCCTAGTTAACTATGGCTACACCTTC
CDR3: CALLLVNYGYTF

V: TRBV9
J: TRBJ2-7
D: TRBD1
size: NA
DNA: TGTGCCAGCAGCGTAGTGACAGGGCCCTACGAGCAGTACTTC
CDR3: CASSVVTGPYEQYF

V: TRBV11-2
J: TRBJ2-1
D: TRBD2
size: NA
DNA: TGTGCCAGCAGCCCTAGCCAGGTCCTAGCGGGCTACAATGAGCAGTTCTTC
CDR3: CASSPSQVLAGYNEQFF

V: TRBV2
J: TRBJ2-3
D: NA
size: NA
DNA: TGTGCCAGTAAACTTACGGGACGGGAATCGGATACGCAGTATTTT
CDR3: CASKLTGRESDTQYF

V: TRBV5-1
J: TRBJ2-3
D: NA
size: NA
DNA: TGCGCCAGCAGCTTGGAGATCAGTAGCTCCCGCACAGATACGCAGTATTTT
CDR3: CASSLEISSSRTDTQYF

V: TRBV2
J: TRBJ2-5
D: NA
size: NA
DNA: TGTGCCAGCACCCCTCCCACTAGGGAAGAGACCCAGTACTTC
CDR3: CASTPPTREETQYF

V: TRBV7-2
J: TRBJ1-4
D: NA
size: NA
DNA: TGTGCCAGCAGCTTCGCGTGGGGGGGTGAAAAACTGTTTTTT
CDR3: CASSFAWGGEKLFF

V: TRBV9
J: TRBJ1-1
D: NA
size: NA
DNA: TGTGCCAGCAGCGAGGGCTGGGACACTGAAGCTTTCTTT
CDR3: CASSEGWDTEAFF

V: TRBV15
J: TRBJ2-7
D: NA
size: NA
DNA: TGTGCCACCAGCAGAGATCTCGGCAGGGCCTTGGAGCAGTACTTC
CDR3: CATSRDLGRALEQYF

V: TRBV27
J: TRBJ2-7
D: NA
size: NA
DNA: TGTGCCAGCAGTTTATGGTCTAGGGACGAGCAGTACTTC
CDR3: CASSLWSRDEQYF

V: TRBV5-1
J: TRBJ2-7
D: TRBD2
size: NA
DNA: TGCGCCAGCAGCTTGGCAGCGGGAGGGCCTCTGGACGAGCAGTACTTC
CDR3: CASSLAAGGPLDEQYF

V: TRBV28
J: TRBJ2-5
D: NA
size: NA
DNA: TGTGCCAGCAGACGGGTCCGGACCATATCCGGGGAGACCCAGTACTTC
CDR3: CASRRVRTISGETQYF

V: TRBV5-6
J: TRBJ2-1
D: TRBD2
size: NA
DNA: TGTGCCAGCAGCTTGGGCGGGGGAGGGCCATACAATGAGCAGTTCTTC
CDR3: CASSLGGGGPYNEQFF

V: TRBV7-6
J: TRBJ2-1
D: TRBD2
size: NA
DNA: TGTGCCAGCAGCTTAGTTGCCGGGGGGGACAATGAGCAGTTCTTC
CDR3: CASSLVAGGDNEQFF

V: TRBV29-1
J: TRBJ1-4
D: NA
size: NA
DNA: TGCAGCGTACTGAGGGCGAAGGATAATGAAAAACTGTTTTTT
CDR3: CSVLRAKDNEKLFF

V: TRBV7-9
J: TRBJ2-5
D: NA
size: NA
DNA: TGTGCCAGCAGCCAATACAGGAGGGAGACCCAGTACTTC
CDR3: CASSQYRRETQYF

V: TRBV9
J: TRBJ1-1
D: NA
size: NA
DNA: TGTGCCAGCAGCGTAGACCCGAGGGCGACCCACCCGATGAACACTGAAGCTTTCTTT
CDR3: CASSVDPRATHPMNTEAFF

V: TRBV5-1
J: TRBJ2-1
D: NA
size: NA
DNA: TGCGCCAGCAGCTATTCCGGGACACCCAATGAGCAGTTCTTC
CDR3: CASSYSGTPNEQFF

V: TRBV4-2
J: TRBJ2-2
D: TRBD2
size: NA
DNA: TGTGCCAGCAGCCAAGGTTACGATAGCGGGAGCCGTCCCGGGGAGCTGTTTTTT
CDR3: CASSQGYDSGSRPGELFF

V: TRBV7-9
J: TRBJ2-2
D: NA
size: NA
DNA: TGTGCCAGCCACGTAAATCTTCGGACGGGCACCGGGGAGCTGTTTTTT
CDR3: CASHVNLRTGTGELFF

V: TRBV4-1
J: TRBJ1-2
D: NA
size: once
DNA: TGCGCCAGCGGACGGCTGGATAACTATGGCTACACCTTC
CDR3: CASGRLDNYGYTF

V: TRBV6-5
J: TRBJ2-1
D: TRBD2
size: NA
DNA: TGTGCCAGCAGCTTTAGCGGGGGGTACAATGAGCAGTTCTTC
CDR3: CASSFSGGYNEQFF

V: TRBV7-9
J: TRBJ2-7
D: TRBD1
size: NA
DNA: TGTGCCAGCAGCAACCGGGACAGGGACGAGCAGTACTTC
CDR3: CASSNRDRDEQYF

V: TRBV13
J: TRBJ1-6
D: NA
size: NA
DNA: TGTGCCAGCAGCTCTCGGCGGGCCCTCCACTTT
CDR3: CASSSRRALHF

V: TRBV28
J: TRBJ1-5
D: NA
size: NA
DNA: TGTGCCACCTTAGGTGGCAATCAGCCCCAGCATTTT
CDR3: CATLGGNQPQHF

V: TRBV9
J: TRBJ1-1
D: NA
size: NA
DNA: TGTGCCAGCACCAGGGGAACAGGGTACCTGGGCACTGAAGCTTTCTTT
CDR3: CASTRGTGYLGTEAFF

V: TRBV11-1
J: TRBJ2-3
D: TRBD2
size: few
DNA: TGTGCCAGCAGCTTTTTTACTAGCGGACGCCTCCTTTCCACAGATACGCAGTATTTT
CDR3: CASSFFTSGRLLSTDTQYF

V: TRBV7-9
J: TRBJ1-4
D: NA
size: once
DNA: TGTGCCAGCAGCTTAGTCAACCCAACTAATGAAAAACTGTTTTTT
CDR3: CASSLVNPTNEKLFF

V: TRBV15
J: TRBJ1-5
D: TRBD1
size: NA
DNA: TGTGCCACCAGCAGAGCCTCACAGGGGGGTCAGCCCCAGCATTTT
CDR3: CATSRASQGGQPQHF